These T cell receptor beta chains were read from a single sample in a study of shared clonotypes between healthy human individuals. Sequencing used immunoSEQ multiplex PCR; TCRdb keeps in-frame clones, though not all of them. The sample records about 2.2 million clones, 80% to 95% being singletons. The sequenced sample consisted of naive CD8+ T cells from PBMCs. Receptors originate from a man aged 18 to 30 in good health. Some clones in this sample may be carry-over from other donors' samples. The CDR3 runs from the conserved cysteine through the conserved F or W. Each record gives: D gene, clone size, V gene, J gene, CDR3 protein, CDR3 DNA. D genes are given only for firm matches. Some rows mark clone size as missing; the rest say once, few, many or name a class of expanded clone.

D: .
size: .
V: TRBV27
J: TRBJ1-4
CDR3: CASRPRDGFELFF
DNA: TGTGCCAGCAGACCTCGGGACGGATTCGAACTGTTTTTT

D: .
size: .
V: TRBV19
J: TRBJ2-2
CDR3: CACSQGLGNTGELFF
DNA: TGTGCCTGCTCGCAGGGACTCGGGAACACCGGGGAGCTGTTTTTT

D: .
size: .
V: TRBV18
J: TRBJ1-4
CDR3: CASSGTKFGEKLFF
DNA: TGTGCCAGCTCTGGGACAAAATTTGGTGAAAAACTGTTTTTT

D: .
size: .
V: TRBV27
J: TRBJ2-7
CDR3: CASSSTWTESYEQYF
DNA: TGTGCCAGCAGTTCTACCTGGACAGAATCCTACGAGCAGTACTTC

D: TRBD2
size: once
V: TRBV11-2
J: TRBJ2-4
CDR3: CASSLGGGAKNIQYF
DNA: TGTGCCAGCAGCTTAGGCGGGGGGGCCAAAAACATTCAGTACTTC

D: .
size: .
V: TRBV5-1
J: TRBJ2-5
CDR3: CASSLGTSEETQYF
DNA: TGCGCCAGCAGCTTAGGGACATCAGAGGAGACCCAGTACTTC

D: TRBD2
size: .
V: TRBV19
J: TRBJ2-1
CDR3: CASSPSSGGYNEQFF
DNA: TGTGCCAGTAGTCCCTCTAGCGGGGGCTACAATGAGCAGTTCTTC

D: .
size: .
V: TRBV18
J: TRBJ1-1
CDR3: CASSDLQGPEAFF
DNA: TGTGCCAGCTCAGACCTTCAGGGGCCTGAAGCTTTCTTT

D: .
size: .
V: TRBV25-1
J: TRBJ2-7
CDR3: CASSEQAGALYEQYF
DNA: TGTGCCAGCAGTGAGCAGGCGGGGGCCCTCTACGAGCAGTACTTC

D: .
size: .
V: TRBV6-5
J: TRBJ2-7
CDR3: CASTIDRRGYEQYF
DNA: TGTGCCAGCACCATCGATAGGAGGGGCTACGAGCAGTACTTC

D: .
size: few
V: TRBV2
J: TRBJ1-1
CDR3: CASSEGEEAFF
DNA: TGTGCCAGCAGTGAGGGGGAGGAAGCTTTCTTT

D: TRBD1
size: .
V: TRBV11-2
J: TRBJ2-7
CDR3: CASSLVGPGTGAEQYF
DNA: TGTGCCAGCAGCTTAGTGGGACCAGGGACAGGGGCCGAGCAGTACTTC

D: .
size: .
V: TRBV27
J: TRBJ1-1
CDR3: CASTPSGDSRTEAFF
DNA: TGTGCCAGCACCCCTTCTGGGGACTCGAGGACTGAAGCTTTCTTT

D: .
size: .
V: TRBV5-1
J: TRBJ2-6
CDR3: CASSLPDSLSGANVLTF
DNA: TGCGCCAGCAGCTTACCGGACAGTCTCTCTGGGGCCAACGTCCTGACTTTC

D: .
size: .
V: TRBV29-1
J: TRBJ2-5
CDR3: CSVDLGRVETQYF
DNA: TGCAGCGTTGACTTGGGCAGGGTCGAGACCCAGTACTTC

D: TRBD1
size: .
V: TRBV4-1
J: TRBJ1-4
CDR3: CASSQDTGAGNEKLFF
DNA: TGCGCCAGCAGCCAAGATACAGGGGCAGGTAATGAAAAACTGTTTTTT

D: TRBD1
size: .
V: TRBV27
J: TRBJ1-1
CDR3: CASSSRDRREAFF
DNA: TGTGCCAGCAGTTCAAGGGACAGGAGGGAAGCTTTCTTT

D: .
size: .
V: TRBV29-1
J: TRBJ2-1
CDR3: CSVEKGWGRRDEQFF
DNA: TGCAGCGTTGAAAAGGGGTGGGGTAGGAGGGATGAGCAGTTCTTC

D: TRBD1
size: .
V: TRBV11-2
J: TRBJ2-5
CDR3: CASSRTGTGDQETQYF
DNA: TGTGCCAGCAGCAGAACCGGGACAGGGGACCAAGAGACCCAGTACTTC

D: TRBD1
size: once
V: TRBV6-5
J: TRBJ1-1
CDR3: CASLNRGLGTEAFF
DNA: TGTGCCAGCCTAAACAGGGGGCTCGGCACTGAAGCTTTCTTT

D: .
size: .
V: TRBV4-3
J: TRBJ1-2
CDR3: CASSQEGRAAFYGYTF
DNA: TGCGCCAGCAGCCAAGAAGGTCGAGCGGCGTTCTATGGCTACACCTTC

D: .
size: .
V: TRBV7-7
J: TRBJ2-3
CDR3: CASSYRLTDTQYF
DNA: TGTGCCAGCAGCTATCGACTAACAGATACGCAGTATTTT

D: .
size: .
V: TRBV6-6
J: TRBJ1-5
CDR3: CASSYSPGDSNQPQHF
DNA: TGTGCCAGCAGTTACTCACCGGGAGATAGCAATCAGCCCCAGCATTTT

D: .
size: .
V: TRBV27
J: TRBJ2-1
CDR3: CASSLRLAYNEQFF
DNA: TGTGCCAGCAGTTTGCGACTAGCCTACAATGAGCAGTTCTTC

D: TRBD1
size: .
V: TRBV18
J: TRBJ2-2
CDR3: CASSPPGRGTGELFF
DNA: TGTGCCAGCTCACCACCGGGCAGGGGGACCGGGGAGCTGTTTTTT

D: TRBD2
size: .
V: TRBV15
J: TRBJ2-1
CDR3: CATSRITGGYNEQFF
DNA: TGTGCCACCAGCAGGATCACGGGAGGATACAATGAGCAGTTCTTC

D: .
size: .
V: TRBV29-1
J: TRBJ1-1
CDR3: CSARGGLNTEAFF
DNA: TGCAGCGCCCGCGGGGGCCTGAACACTGAAGCTTTCTTT

D: .
size: .
V: TRBV11-2
J: TRBJ2-1
CDR3: CASSLGRGTGYNEQFF
DNA: TGTGCCAGCAGCTTAGGGCGCGGGACTGGCTACAATGAGCAGTTCTTC

D: .
size: once
V: TRBV7-9
J: TRBJ2-7
CDR3: CASSLTDRAYEQYF
DNA: TGTGCCAGCAGCTTGACGGACCGGGCCTACGAGCAGTACTTC

D: TRBD2
size: .
V: TRBV27
J: TRBJ2-7
CDR3: CASSSPGLAGGEQYF
DNA: TGTGCCAGCAGTTCTCCGGGACTAGCGGGAGGCGAGCAGTACTTC

D: TRBD1
size: .
V: TRBV28
J: TRBJ1-2
CDR3: CASRGLFRDRVNGYTF
DNA: TGTGCCAGCAGGGGCCTTTTCCGGGACAGGGTAAATGGCTACACCTTC

D: .
size: .
V: TRBV7-9
J: TRBJ2-5
CDR3: CASSFRAEETQYF
DNA: TGTGCCAGCAGCTTTCGGGCGGAAGAGACCCAGTACTTC

D: TRBD2
size: .
V: TRBV27
J: TRBJ2-1
CDR3: CASSTGTRGNEQFF
DNA: TGTGCCAGCAGTACCGGGACTAGGGGCAATGAGCAGTTCTTC

D: .
size: .
V: TRBV28
J: TRBJ2-7
CDR3: CASTDRLVAPNYEQYF
DNA: TGTGCCAGCACCGACCGATTAGTAGCGCCCAACTACGAGCAGTACTTC

D: .
size: .
V: TRBV9
J: TRBJ2-6
CDR3: CASSVAPGRKSSGANVLTF
DNA: TGTGCCAGCAGCGTAGCTCCGGGACGGAAAAGCTCTGGGGCCAACGTCCTGACTTTC